Following are 10 T cell receptor beta chains from one sample sequenced in a study of shared clonotypes between healthy human individuals. The protocol was immunoSEQ multiplex PCR, while the TCRdb copy is restricted to in-frame clones and leaves out a portion. This table has about 1 million clones, 75% to 85% appearing once. Sequencing was done on a sample of memory CD4+ T cells from PBMCs. As for subset: CD45RA-negative fraction. The receptors derive from a young man in good health. Some clones in this sample may be carry-over from other donors' samples.

The chain uses TRBV7-8 and TRBJ2-1, with 10 bases identical to TRBD2. In germline, CDR1 is SGHVS, CDR2 FQNEAQ. There are 17 residues in the CDR3. V shed 7 bases and J 9 bases; nucleotides not matched to a gene: 18. The CDR3 is CASNPDRGAGGAIEQFF. Here the CDR3 DNA reads TGTGCCAGCAACCCCGACCGGGGAGCGGGAGGGGCGATTGAGCAGTTCTTC.

As for this clone: Other nucleotide sequences from this sample produce the same CDR3. V and J are TRBV6-6 and TRBJ2-5, with TRBD1 identical over 7 bases. The CDR3 extends over 15 amino acids. Germline lookup yields CDR1 MNHNY and CDR2 SVGAGI (reference sequence). The V and J ends lost 2 bases and 2 bases, in that order; junction bases with no gene match: 5. CDR3 residues: CASSYPGQSQETQYF. In DNA form, the CDR3 reads TGTGCCAGCAGTTACCCGGGACAGAGTCAAGAGACCCAGTACTTC.

V gene TRBV27 combines with J gene TRBJ2-3; 7 bases are a match to TRBD2. The CDR3 length is 13 residues. Germline values: CDR1 MNHEY, CDR2 SMNVEV (reference sequence). The trim removed 8 bases at V and 0 bases at J, leaving 2 bases unmatched. The CDR3 DNA follows: TGTGCCAGCTCGCGGGGGAGCACAGATACGCAGTATTTT. Translation gives CASSRGSTDTQYF.

Only one count was recorded for this clone. The chain uses TRBV11-3 and TRBJ2-3, with D uncertain. V lost 0 bases, J lost 1 base, and 2 bases lay in between. The CDR3 has 13 amino acids. Germline V gene data show CDR1 as SGHNT and CDR2 as YENEEA. This CDR3 is CASSLDRTDTQYF. CDR3 DNA sequence: TGTGCCAGCAGCTTAGACCGCACAGATACGCAGTATTTT.

This chain connects TRBV19 to TRBJ2-1; TRBD2 matches at 14 bases. Germline CDR1 is LNHDA and CDR2 is SQIVND (reference sequence). This CDR3 is built from 15 residues. Trimming took 3 bases from V and 9 from J; bases not matched to a gene: 4. The CDR3 coding sequence is TGTGCCAGTAGTATGGGGACTAGCGGGAGTAGTGAGCAGTTCTTC. The encoded protein is CASSMGTSGSSEQFF.

Note on this clone: Other DNA sequences in the same sample also yield this CDR3. This chain links TRBV5-1 with TRBJ2-3; the D is unclear. The CDR3 sequence is 14 residues long. Between the trimmed V and J ends, which lost 0 bases and 0 bases, there was a span of 5 bases. Germline V lookup: CDR1 SGHRS, CDR2 YFSETQ. The CDR3 sequence: CASSLGGSTDTQYF. The CDR3 nucleotides read TGCGCCAGCAGCTTGGGCGGAAGCACAGATACGCAGTATTTT.

The rearrangement joins TRBV30 to TRBJ2-1; D not resolved. This CDR3 has 13 amino acids. The germline V gene encodes CDR1 GTSNPN and CDR2 SVGIG (reference sequence). The V end lost 7 bases, the J end lost 4 bases, and 14 bases lay between the germline ends. The CDR3 DNA sequence: TGTGCCTTTTCTTTCTCCCGTTACAATGAGCAGTTCTTC. Translation gives CAFSFSRYNEQFF.

V is TRBV18 and J is TRBJ1-2; TRBD1 agrees at 7 bases. Germline assignment: CDR1 KGHSH and CDR2 LQKENI. This CDR3 is built from 15 residues. V shed 3 bases, J shed 2 bases, and the junction held 6 bases outside the gene matches. The chain's CDR3 is CASSPVDRENYGYTF. CDR3 in DNA: TGTGCCAGCTCACCTGTAGACAGGGAAAACTATGGCTACACCTTC.

The genes are TRBV28 and TRBJ1-5; D gene unclear. The V end lost 4 bases, the J end lost 1 base, and 5 bases lay between the germline ends. The CDR3 length is 13 residues. Germline-derived CDR1 and CDR2 are MDHEN and SYDVKM. Here the CDR3 DNA reads TGTGCCAGCAGTTACATGAGCAATCAGCCCCAGCATTTT. Protein: CASSYMSNQPQHF. The full variable domain, completed using reference TRBV28 and TRBJ1-5, is DVKVTQSSRYLVKRTGEKVFLECVQDMDHENMFWYRQDPGLGLRLIYFSYDVKMKEKGDIPEGYSVSREKKERFSLILESASTNQTSMYLCASSYMSNQPQHFGDGTRLSIL.

The V and J genes are TRBV28 and TRBJ2-1; 12 nucleotides align to TRBD2. The CDR3 spans 15 residues. CDR1 and CDR2 (germline): MDHEN, SYDVKM. V shed 5 bases, J shed 4 bases, and the junction held 3 bases outside the gene matches. Here the CDR3 reads CASSNLAGGYNEQFF. CDR3 DNA sequence: TGTGCCAGCAGTAACCTAGCGGGAGGGTACAATGAGCAGTTCTTC.